These T cell receptor beta chains were read from a single sample in a study of T-cell reconstitution after alpha-beta-depleted transplantation in children. TCRdb independently ran MiXCR on the PCR reads; one entry per CDR3 protein. This table has 300,000 to 400,000 distinct CDR3 sequences, around 15% appearing once. Sequenced here: PBMCs, mostly from graft donor cells, sampled 360 days after TCRalphabeta/CD19-depleted stem cell transplant. The receptors originated from a male patient between 2 and 10 years old who had a stem cell transplant for acute lymphoblastic leukemia, so the T cells may come from the graft donor. CDR3s include the opening cysteine and the closing phenylalanine or tryptophan. The D gene is left open where the match is weak. Part of the rows lack a size; the others show once, few, many or a class for expanded clones.

>TRBV25-1|TRBJ2-1|few|TRBD2
TGTGCCAGCAGGACTAGCGGGCTGCGCCGGAATGAGCAGTTCTTC
CASRTSGLRRNEQFF
>TRBV28|TRBJ2-3|few|-
TGTGCCAGCAGTTTAGGGGTAGGGGCGGGATCAGATACGCAGTATTTT
CASSLGVGAGSDTQYF
>TRBV11-1|TRBJ2-3|few|-
TGTGCCAGCAGCCCAGGGGGACTGCGGTTGACAGGCACAGATACGCAGTATTTT
CASSPGGLRLTGTDTQYF
>TRBV25-1|TRBJ2-2|-|-
TGTGCCAGCACCCCATGGGCTAGCGATAGTACCAGGAACACCGGGGAGCTGTTTTTT
CASTPWASDSTRNTGELFF
>TRBV4-2|TRBJ2-7|-|-
TGTGCCAGCAGCCGGGGGTCTGAGCGTTTTACCTACGAGCAGTACTTC
CASSRGSERFTYEQYF
>TRBV7-8|TRBJ2-7|many|TRBD1
TGTGCCAGCAGCCGGGACAGGGCCTACGAGCAGTACTTC
CASSRDRAYEQYF
>TRBV10-3|TRBJ2-1|-|-
TGTGCCATCAGTGAGTCTGGGACAAGTACAATTGAGCAGTTCTTC
CAISESGTSTIEQFF
>TRBV20-1|TRBJ2-1|-|-
TGCAGTGCTAGCGGGATGGCCAATGAGCAGTTCTTC
CSASGMANEQFF
>TRBV27|TRBJ1-2|few|-
TGTGCCAGCAGGGACGCCCGAAACTATGGCTACACCTTC
CASRDARNYGYTF
>TRBV28|TRBJ2-1|few|-
TGTGCCAGCAGTTTATACCCGGGCAGGGCAGACTACAATGAGCAGTTCTTC
CASSLYPGRADYNEQFF
>TRBV29-1|TRBJ2-7|many|-
TGCAGCGTCCTTGCACAGGCGTACGAGCAGTACTTC
CSVLAQAYEQYF
>TRBV7-6|TRBJ1-6|-|-
TGTGCCAGCAGCTTATCGGAGTATAATTCACCCCTCCACTTT
CASSLSEYNSPLHF
>TRBV20-1|TRBJ2-7|-|-
TGCAGTGCTAGGCCAGGCAGCTCCTACGAGCAGTACTTC
CSARPGSSYEQYF
>TRBV19|TRBJ2-2|many|-
TGTGCCAGTAGTAGTCAGGCGAGGGCCACCGGGGAGCTGTTTTTT
CASSSQARATGELFF
>TRBV29-1|TRBJ2-7|few|-
TGCAGCGTTGAAGTAGGGGAGACACGGTACGAGCAGTACTTC
CSVEVGETRYEQYF
>TRBV5-6|TRBJ2-3|-|-
TGTGCCAGCACCACTCCCGGGGATGGATCGCTCTCGAGGACAGATACGCAGTATTTT
CASTTPGDGSLSRTDTQYF
>TRBV5-6|TRBJ2-7|-|-
TGTGCCAGCAGCTTGGGCGGTCGCCGGGACGAGCAGTACTTC
CASSLGGRRDEQYF
>TRBV12-3/TRBV12-4|TRBJ2-7|few|-
TGTGCCAGCAGCCAGCCGTTCTACGAGCAGTACTTC
CASSQPFYEQYF
>TRBV5-1|TRBJ1-2|many|-
TGCGCCAGCAGCTTAATCACAGCTACCTATGGCTACACCTTC
CASSLITATYGYTF
>TRBV7-9|TRBJ2-7|-|TRBD2
TGTGCCAGCAGCTTAGTCCTCGCGGGAGGGCCCGAGCAGTACTTC
CASSLVLAGGPEQYF
>TRBV20-1|TRBJ2-1|-|TRBD2
TGCAGTGCTAGAGATCCCCTAGCGGGAGGGCCAATTGGTTACAATGAGCAGTTCTTC
CSARDPLAGGPIGYNEQFF
>TRBV12-3/TRBV12-4|TRBJ2-1|-|TRBD2
TGTGCCAGCAGTTGGACTAGCGGGACCGGTGGGGGGCAGTTCTTC
CASSWTSGTGGGQFF
>TRBV18|TRBJ2-2|once|TRBD1
TGTGCCAGCTCACCAACTCAGGGACAGATGACCGGGGAGCTGTTTTTT
CASSPTQGQMTGELFF
>TRBV28|TRBJ2-7|once|-
TGTGCCAGCCAGGGCTACGAGCAGTACTTC
CASQGYEQYF
>TRBV18|TRBJ2-5|once|-
TGTGCCAGCTCACCACTCGACAGGACGGAGACCCAGTACTTC
CASSPLDRTETQYF
>TRBV6-2/TRBV6-3|TRBJ2-3|-|TRBD2
TGTGCCAGCAGTTACTCCCCCTTCGGACTAGCGGGAGGGCCGAGGAACACAGATACGCAGTATTTT
CASSYSPFGLAGGPRNTDTQYF
>TRBV7-8|TRBJ2-5|-|-
TGTGCCAGCAGCTTAAGCCTTTGGCTGGACCAAGAGACCCAGTACTTC
CASSLSLWLDQETQYF
>TRBV28|TRBJ2-7|-|-
TGTGCCAGCAGGGCGACTAGGTCCCTCTACGAGCAGTACTTC
CASRATRSLYEQYF
>TRBV7-6|TRBJ1-3|few|-
TGTGCCAGCAGTACCACACAGGGAAACACCATATATTTT
CASSTTQGNTIYF
>TRBV6-5|TRBJ1-2|-|TRBD1
TGTGCCAGCAGTTACCGGACAGGGGGCTACTATGGCTACACCTTC
CASSYRTGGYYGYTF
>TRBV18|TRBJ2-1|few|-
TGTGCCAGCTCCCCAGACAGGAATGAGCAGTTCTTC
CASSPDRNEQFF
>TRBV4-2|TRBJ1-1|many|TRBD1
TGTGCCAGCAGCCAAGATCGGGACAGGGCAGGGAACACTGAAGCTTTCTTT
CASSQDRDRAGNTEAFF
>TRBV10-3|TRBJ2-7|few|TRBD2
TGTGCCATCAGAGCGGGAGATTCGTACGAGCAGTACTTC
CAIRAGDSYEQYF
>TRBV30|TRBJ2-1|-|-
TGTGCCTGGAGTACCTACGGGAACCATGAGCAGTTCTTC
CAWSTYGNHEQFF
>TRBV4-1|TRBJ2-7|many|-
TGCGCCAGCAGCACAGACCCCGGCGCCTACGAGCAGTACTTC
CASSTDPGAYEQYF
>TRBV12-3/TRBV12-4|TRBJ2-1|many|-
TGTGCCAGCAGTTTAGCGTCAGGGCACAATGAGCAGTTCTTC
CASSLASGHNEQFF
>TRBV5-1|TRBJ2-3|-|-
TGCGCCACCAGCTTAACTACAGGACGCACAGATACGCAGTATTTT
CATSLTTGRTDTQYF
>TRBV12-3/TRBV12-4|TRBJ2-5|-|-
TGTGCCAGCAGCCCCGGTACTAACGACGCCCAGTACTTC
CASSPGTNDAQYF